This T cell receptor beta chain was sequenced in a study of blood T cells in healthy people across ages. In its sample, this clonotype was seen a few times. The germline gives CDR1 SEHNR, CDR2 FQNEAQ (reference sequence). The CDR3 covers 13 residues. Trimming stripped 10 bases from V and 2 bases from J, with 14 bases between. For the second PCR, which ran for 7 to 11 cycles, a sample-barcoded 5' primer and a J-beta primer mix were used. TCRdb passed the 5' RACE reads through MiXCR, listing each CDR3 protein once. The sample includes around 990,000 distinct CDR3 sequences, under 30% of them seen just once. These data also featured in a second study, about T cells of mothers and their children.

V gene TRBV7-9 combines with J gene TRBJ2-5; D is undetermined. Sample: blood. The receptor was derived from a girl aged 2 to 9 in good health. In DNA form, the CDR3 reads TGTGCCAAAACCGAGGCCGGTCAAGAGACCCAGTACTTC. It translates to CAKTEAGQETQYF. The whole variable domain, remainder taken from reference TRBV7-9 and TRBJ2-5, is DTGVSQNPRHKITKRGQNVTFRCDPISEHNRLYWYRQTLGQGPEFLTYFQNEAQLEKSRLLSDRFSAERPKGSFSTLEIQRTEQGDSAMYLCAKTEAGQETQYFGPGTRLLVL.